This TCR beta chain was captured in a study of early T cells in non-severe SARS-CoV-2 infection. A single record per CDR3 protein comes from TCRdb applying MiXCR to the 5' RACE reads. The sample holds under 85,000 distinct CDR3 sequences, 14% seen once. Whole-study results and caveats: Private and CD4 specificities were missed by VDJdb matching, which favored anti-spike CD8 responses.

Germline V gene lookup returns CDR1 SQVTM and CDR2 ANQGSEA. The CDR3 contains 11 residues. Trimming stripped 7 bases from V and 4 bases from J, with 10 bases between. There are many counts of this clonotype. The antigen is unknown. Sequencing was performed on whole blood, taken at baseline. This TCR derives from an adult who was a healthcare worker with PCR-confirmed SARS-CoV-2 infection or an uninfected control (not recorded which). The rearrangement links TRBV29-1 to TRBJ1-1; D is unclear. In DNA, the CDR3 is TGCAGCGGACTGGAGGCCACTGAAGCTTTCTTT. It specifies CSGLEATEAFF.